A single sample is the source of the 26 T cell receptor beta chains below, sequenced in a study of beta chain features in type 1 diabetes (dated by TCRdb to the late 2010s). The library relied on the immunoSEQ multiplex PCR assay. The entire isolated RNA was reverse transcribed using the High Capacity cDNA Reverse Transcription Kit, and thus expressed TCRB transcripts were sequenced. The source is immuneACCESS, and TCRdb retained only in-frame sequences with V and J called. Part of the clones is not carried over; for the studies checked, unresolved V genes explain less than half of this, and the remainder is unexplained. In all, the sample holds under 900,000 clones, and about 17% of those were seen once. Around 0.02% of the sample belongs to the ten largest clones. The sample was naive CD4+ T cells from blood. Per the publication, the cell subset or site label means: true naive CD4+ T cells. These receptors all stem from a woman between 18 and 30 years old in good health.

V and J are TRBV15 and TRBJ2-1; a possible D gene is TRBD1 (5 bases). V was trimmed by 3 bases and J by 10 bases, leaving 19 bases between them. This CDR3 has 15 residues. Germline CDR1 LNHNV, CDR2 YYDKDF (reference sequence). The CDR3: CATSRSRALLGEQFF. Written as DNA, the CDR3 is TGTGCCACCAGCAGGTCCAGGGCCTTACTGGGGGAGCAGTTCTTC.

This chain links TRBV2 with TRBJ1-1, with D possibly matching TRBD1 (5 bases). The CDR3 has 14 residues. Germline V gene data show CDR1 as SNHLY and CDR2 as FYNNEI. Trimming pared 7 bases from V and 2 bases from J, leaving 14 bases between. CDR3 residues: CASTIDSPNTEAFF. CDR3 DNA: TGTGCCAGCACCATCGACAGTCCCAACACTGAAGCTTTCTTT.

The rearrangement uses TRBV7-9 and TRBJ2-7; 7 positions agree with TRBD2. The ends lost 4 bases at V and 0 bases at J; junction bases unmatched: 6. CDR1 and CDR2 (germline): SEHNR, FQNEAQ (reference sequence). The CDR3 loop spans 15 amino acids. The CDR3 sequence is CASSSTAGVSYEQYF. The CDR3 coding sequence is TGTGCCAGCAGCTCCACGGCGGGAGTCTCCTACGAGCAGTACTTC.

The chain links TRBV19 to TRBJ2-7; perhaps TRBD1 as D (6 bases). CDR1 is LNHDA, CDR2 SQIVND, per germline (reference sequence). The CDR3 is 16 residues long. Trimming cost V 4 bases and J 3 bases, with 19 bases left between them. CDR3 bases: TGTGCCAGTAGTACGTCAGGGGCCGGATTTCTCTACGAGCAGTACTTC. Its translation: CASSTSGAGFLYEQYF.

The rearrangement joins TRBV6-5 to TRBJ2-7, with TRBD2 matching over 11 bases. The junction had 8 bases not matched to a gene; V was cut back by 6 bases and J by 4 bases. The length of the CDR3 is 15 residues. Germline loops: CDR1 MNHEY, CDR2 SVGAGI. The CDR3 sequence: CASRPTSGSAYEQYF. Here the CDR3 DNA reads TGTGCCAGCAGACCAACTAGCGGGAGTGCGTACGAGCAGTACTTC.

This chain joins TRBV7-2 and TRBJ1-5, with 9 bases that match TRBD1. V lost 5 bases and J lost 3; bases outside the gene matches: 8. This CDR3 spans 16 amino acids. Germline V gene lookup returns CDR1 SGHTA and CDR2 FQGNSA. The CDR3: CASSATGTGYNQPQHF. DNA of the CDR3: TGTGCCAGCAGCGCTACCGGGACAGGGTACAATCAGCCCCAGCATTTT.

The rearrangement uses TRBV11-1 and TRBJ2-5; D tentatively fits TRBD1 or TRBD2 (6 bases each). Trimming took 5 bases from V and 4 from J, leaving 14 bases between them. The CDR3 consists of 14 residues. Germline V CDR1 and CDR2: SGHAT, FQDESV (reference sequence). CDR3 bases: TGTGCCAGCAGCCGGTCGGGGGCGAGAGAGACCCAGTACTTC. Translated: CASSRSGARETQYF.

This clone was picked up a small number of times. The chain recombines TRBV7-2 with TRBJ1-1, with a tentative D call TRBD1 (5 bases). The V end was cut by 3 bases, the J end by 1 base, with 9 bases between. CDR1 is SGHTA, CDR2 FQGNSA, per germline. The CDR3 has 14 residues. The CDR3 DNA sequence: TGTGCCAGCAGCTTTCAGGGTTCGAACACTGAAGCTTTCTTT. This sequence encodes CASSFQGSNTEAFF.

The chain links TRBV29-1 to TRBJ2-5, with TRBD2 matching 8 bases. Trimming at V came to 4 bases and at J to 0 bases, leaving 4 bases not matched to a gene. The germline CDR1 and CDR2 sequences are SQVTM and ANQGSEA. The CDR3 sequence is 14 residues long. The CDR3 nucleotides are TGCAGCGTTGTGACTAGCGTCAACCAAGAGACCCAGTACTTC. Amino acids: CSVVTSVNQETQYF.

The chain's CDR3 is CASSLAIADTQYF. Written as DNA, the CDR3 is TGTGCCAGCAGCTTAGCGATCGCGGATACGCAGTATTTT. This rearrangement joins TRBV11-2 to TRBJ2-3, with D unresolved. The CDR3 runs to 13 residues. V lost 1 base and J 6 bases, leaving 8 bases between the germline ends. CDR1 is SGHAT and CDR2 is FQNNGV in the germline V gene.

The J gene is TRBJ2-1, the V gene TRBV7-2; D might be TRBD2 (6 bases). The CDR3 length is 14 residues. V was shortened by 1 base and J by 10 bases, with 14 bases between the two germline ends. Germline lookup yields CDR1 SGHTA and CDR2 FQGNSA. CDR3 sequence (DNA): TGTGCCAGCAGCTTAGGGCCCTCGGAGGGGGAGCAGTTCTTC. This sequence encodes CASSLGPSEGEQFF.

The genes are TRBV5-6 and TRBJ2-3; D gene ambiguous. The CDR3 contains 12 residues. CDR1 is SGHDT and CDR2 is YYEEEE in the germline V gene. Between the trimmed V and J ends, which lost 4 bases and 4 bases, there was a span of 7 bases. CDR3 coding DNA: TGTGCCAGCAGCCTAGGCGCAGATACGCAGTATTTT. Its protein product is CASSLGADTQYF.

This clone was seen a few times. J is TRBJ2-1 and V is TRBV15; no definite D call. Trimming left V 4 bases short and J 9 bases short, with 13 bases between. This CDR3 is built from 13 residues. Germline assignment: CDR1 LNHNV and CDR2 YYDKDF (reference sequence). The CDR3 region is CATSTGGGGEQFF. The CDR3 DNA follows: TGTGCCACCAGCACAGGTGGTGGCGGTGAGCAGTTCTTC.

The genes are TRBV5-5 and TRBJ1-4; no clear D. Germline CDR1 SGHKS, CDR2 YYEKEE (reference sequence). This CDR3 is 12 amino acids long. V shed 4 bases and J shed 3 bases, with 4 bases lying between them. CDR3 nucleotides: TGTGCCAGCAGCGGGCCTAATGAAAAACTGTTTTTT. Its protein product is CASSGPNEKLFF.

This chain links TRBV28 with TRBJ2-5; 12 bases align to TRBD2. With 5 bases clipped from V and 5 bases from J, the junction kept 6 bases outside the gene matches. CDR1 and CDR2 (germline): MDHEN, SYDVKM. This CDR3 is built from 15 residues. The CDR3 sequence is CASSHASGRGETQYF. The CDR3 DNA reads TGTGCCAGCAGTCACGCTAGCGGGAGGGGGGAGACCCAGTACTTC.

This clone was counted a few times. The gene calls are TRBV7-2 and TRBJ2-3, with D unresolved. This CDR3 contains 19 residues. The V gene lost 3 bases and the J gene lost 0 bases, with 22 bases spanning the gap. Looked up from germline, CDR1 is SGHTA and CDR2 is FQGNSA. Written as DNA, the CDR3 is TGTGCCAGCAGCTTGAGTCTGGGGTTCGCGATGCCGAGCACAGATACGCAGTATTTT. It translates to CASSLSLGFAMPSTDTQYF.

Only a few counts were recorded for this clone. Here the CDR3 DNA reads TGTGCCAGCAGCCTCGTCGACAGGCCCTCCTACGAGCAGTACTTC. Its translation: CASSLVDRPSYEQYF. V is TRBV6-1 and J is TRBJ2-7, with TRBD1 as a possible D gene (6 bases). V lost 6 bases, J lost 0 bases, and 15 bases lay in between. CDR1 MNHNS and CDR2 SASEGT come from the germline V gene. The CDR3 length is 15 residues.

This clone occurred a few times. The chain links TRBV7-2 to TRBJ1-2, with no clear D. CDR3 length equals 12 residues. V was pared by 4 bases and J by 4 bases, with 7 bases between. Germline V lookup: CDR1 SGHTA, CDR2 FQGNSA. The CDR3 spells CASSSGPYGYTF. The CDR3 DNA is TGTGCCAGCAGCTCCGGACCCTATGGCTACACCTTC.

The chain uses TRBV28 and TRBJ2-1; possible D gene TRBD2, 6 bases. There are 15 residues in the CDR3. Germline V gives CDR1 MDHEN, CDR2 SYDVKM. V was clipped by 2 bases and J by 2 bases, with 10 bases between them. In DNA, the CDR3 is TGTGCCAGCAGTTTAGGAGGGAGTCCCTACAATGAGCAGTTCTTC. Amino acid sequence: CASSLGGSPYNEQFF.

A few counts support this clone. The chain has TRBV6-1 and TRBJ1-5; D uncertain. Germline V CDR1 and CDR2: MNHNS, SASEGT. The CDR3 loop spans 14 amino acids. Trimming removed 1 base from V and 1 base from J, with 5 bases in between. The CDR3 protein is CASSEGGSNQPQHF. DNA for the CDR3: TGTGCCAGCAGTGAAGGGGGAAGCAATCAGCCCCAGCATTTT.

This clone was seen a handful of times. This specimen includes other DNA sequences encoding the same CDR3. CDR3 sequence reads: CASSLTSADEQFF. Written as DNA, the CDR3 is TGTGCCAGCAGCTTGACTAGCGCCGATGAGCAGTTCTTC. The rearrangement links TRBV7-3 to TRBJ2-1; 8 bases are shared with TRBD2. The V and J ends lost 3 bases and 8 bases, in that order; junction bases with no gene match: 3. CDR3 size: 13 residues. Germline V gene sequence: CDR1 SGHTA, CDR2 FQGTGA.

This clone appeared a few times. This sequence joins TRBV7-9 and TRBJ2-6; no firm D call. This CDR3 spans 17 amino acids. Deletions cut 2 bases from V and 4 bases from J, with 15 bases between. Germline V lookup: CDR1 SEHNR, CDR2 FQNEAQ (reference sequence). The CDR3 here is CASSLWAAYEGANVLTF. The CDR3 DNA reads TGTGCCAGCAGCTTATGGGCAGCATATGAGGGGGCCAACGTCCTGACTTTC.

This clone was seen more than once but under ten times. The gene calls are TRBV6-5 and TRBJ2-1; D ambiguous. Germline CDR1 MNHEY, CDR2 SVGAGI. The CDR3 totals 11 residues. V lost 2 bases and J lost 8, with 4 bases in between. CDR3 DNA sequence: TGTGCCAGCAGTTACCTCCATGAGCAGTTCTTC. It encodes CASSYLHEQFF.

On this clone itself: An end of the junction does not agree with germline; a read error may underlie this. The chain combines TRBV7-7 with TRBJ2-7; TRBD2 aligns across 11 bases. Germline CDR1 is SSHAT and CDR2 is FNYEAQ (reference sequence). The CDR3 is made up of 16 amino acids. CDR3 coding DNA: TGTGCTAGCAGCGTTGGACTAGCGGGTAACTCCTACGAGCAGTACTTC. This sequence encodes CASSVGLAGNSYEQYF.

The J gene is TRBJ2-5, the V gene TRBV2, with a weak D call TRBD2 (5 bases). The ends were cut back, 6 bases at V and 3 bases at J, with 11 bases in the middle. The CDR3 has 13 residues. CDR1 is SNHLY, CDR2 FYNNEI, per germline. The CDR3 loop reads CASRRTQKETQYF. DNA of the CDR3: TGTGCCAGCAGGCGGACTCAAAAAGAGACCCAGTACTTC.

The chain joins TRBV27 to TRBJ2-3, with D maybe TRBD2 (6 bases). CDR3 length: 14 residues. CDR1 is MNHEY and CDR2 is SMNVEV in the germline V gene (reference sequence). The V and J ends lost 6 bases and 1 base respectively, with 11 bases between them. The CDR3 here is CASRWGGGTDTQYF. CDR3 sequence (DNA): TGTGCCAGCAGATGGGGCGGGGGCACAGATACGCAGTATTTT.